The clone carrying this T cell receptor beta chain was detected a few times. Its specificity is unknown. The germline V and J ends were trimmed by 3 bases and 8 bases, with 13 bases remaining between them. The V gene's germline CDR1 is ENHRY and CDR2 SYGVKD. The CDR3 runs 14 residues. These data are taken from a study of regulatory T cells in long-lasting Graves disease. Study-wide points: Under persistent disease, TRBV28, TRBJ1-2 and TRBJ2-5 were used preferentially.

Time point indicated: newly diagnosed GD, antithyroid drugs for less than 3 months. TCR sequences were obtained from RNA taken from PBMCs. Enrollment of patients was through an endocrinology department in Xi'an, China. Through Arm-PCR of CDR3 regions and iRepertoire HTBI primers, TCR beta libraries were built. TCRdb re-derived calls from the multiplex PCR reads in MiXCR, one entry per CDR3 protein. The sample records fewer than 550,000 distinct CDR3 sequences, around 15% being singletons. These data were also reused for a study on T cells in Graves' hyperthyroidism and ophthalmopathy. That source reports: Recently diagnosed hyperthyroidism of less than 2 months' duration affected patients aged 18 to 65. Ophthalmopathy stood apart from stable hyperthyroidism in a 13 V-J model.

This rearrangement joins TRBV10-3 to TRBJ1-4, with no clear D. The clonotype comes from a woman aged 35-65 years with Graves disease. Sequenced here: peripheral blood mononuclear cells (PBMCs), sampled at new diagnosis, from a patient treated with antithyroid drugs. CDR3 in DNA: TGTGCCATCAGTGATCTGGGTAGGGAAGAAAAACTGTTTTTT. Translation: CAISDLGREEKLFF.